This T cell receptor beta chain was retrieved from a study of post-analysis software for immune sequencing data. Looking at the study overall: The cohort encompassed relapsing-remitting, secondary progressive and progressive-relapsing multiple sclerosis disease courses.

Points on this clonotype: As yet, its antigen is unknown.

The CDR3 is 12 residues long. Trimming removed 6 bases from V and 0 bases from J, with 5 bases in between. CDR1 and CDR2 (germline): ENHRY, SYGVKD. Presence of unique molecular identifiers characterized the TCR beta cDNA libraries. cDNA molecules numbering roughly 0.5 million came from roughly 1 to 10 million T cells. TCRdb reprocessed the PCR reads with MiXCR, giving one entry per CDR3 protein. The sample contains 450,000 to 650,000 distinct CDR3 sequences, roughly two fifths of which appear only once. Study-level findings and limits: About 5 TRBV segments (TRBV5-6, TRBV5-1 and TRBV20-1 among them) occurred more frequently in patients than in controls. Those with multiple sclerosis, the patient group, showed significantly lower normalized Chao1 diversity than controls.

This receptor was taken from a girl under 18 with multiple sclerosis. Material: blood. The chain links TRBV10-3 to TRBJ2-5, with D unresolved. CDR3 region: CAISVNQETQYF. DNA for the CDR3: TGTGCCATCAGCGTCAACCAAGAGACCCAGTACTTC.